These 13 T cell receptor beta chains came from one sample sequenced in a study of T cell changes during pregnancy in multiple sclerosis. TCRdb keeps only in-frame clones here, not all; method: immunoSEQ multiplex PCR. Of roughly 100,000 clones listed, about 90% are singletons. Here the sequenced sample was peripheral blood, taken after pregnancy. Receptors originate from a female donor with multiple sclerosis, enrolled in a pregnancy study.

The gene calls are TRBV14 and TRBJ1-1; weak D call: TRBD1 (5 bases). The CDR3 is 15 residues long. The V gene lost 6 bases and the J gene lost 4 bases, with 18 bases spanning the gap. Germline CDR1 SGHDN, CDR2 FVKESK. CDR3 region: CASRNSGGVGTEAFF. CDR3 DNA sequence: TGTGCCAGCAGGAACTCGGGGGGGGTAGGCACTGAAGCTTTCTTT.

V and J are TRBV6-6 and TRBJ1-4; 9 positions agree with TRBD1. Looked up from germline, CDR1 is MNHNY and CDR2 is SVGAGI (reference sequence). V lost 4 bases and J lost 7; bases outside the gene matches: 4. The CDR3 spans 14 residues. CDR3 bases: TGTGCCAGCAGTTCCGGGACAGGGATTGAAAAACTGTTTTTT. Translating it yields CASSSGTGIEKLFF.

The chain couples TRBV29-1 to TRBJ1-1; no clear D gene. V was clipped by 7 bases and J by 0 bases, with 18 bases between them. Germline CDR1 reads SQVTM; CDR2 reads ANQGSEA. The length of the CDR3 is 15 residues. Written as DNA, the CDR3 is TGCAGCGCCCTAGATCCGCTGCGCGTGAACACTGAAGCTTTCTTT. Translating gives CSALDPLRVNTEAFF.

The rearrangement links TRBV7-9 to TRBJ2-5, with D possibly TRBD1 on 5 matching bases. Between the trimmed V and J ends, which lost 1 base and 5 bases, there was a span of 14 bases. The CDR3 has 15 amino acids. Germline CDR1 and CDR2: SEHNR and FQNEAQ (reference sequence). The CDR3 DNA reads TGTGCCAGCAGCTTAGTACCCAGGGTCGGGGAGACCCAGTACTTC. This sequence encodes CASSLVPRVGETQYF.

This sequence joins TRBV11-1 and TRBJ2-5; possibly TRBD1 for D (5 bases). Per germline, CDR1 SGHAT and CDR2 FQDESV (reference sequence). V was trimmed by 6 bases and J by 1 base, leaving 9 bases between them. The CDR3 covers 13 residues. The CDR3 bases are TGTGCCAGCAGTTCAGGGTCCCAAGAGACCCAGTACTTC. It codes for CASSSGSQETQYF. The full variable domain, completed using reference TRBV11-1 and TRBJ2-5, is EAEVAQSPRYKITEKSQAVAFWCDPISGHATLYWYRQILGQGPELLVQFQDESVVDDSQLPKDRFSAERLKGVDSTLKIQPAELGDSAMYLCASSSGSQETQYFGPGTRLLVL.

This rearrangement joins TRBV10-3 to TRBJ2-1, with 11 bases fitting TRBD2. The length of the CDR3 is 15 residues. Trimming cost V 0 bases and J 10 bases; bases outside gene matches: 5. The V gene's germline CDR1 is ENHRY and CDR2 SYGVKD. The CDR3 loop is CAISESRLAGTEQFF. DNA of the CDR3: TGTGCCATCAGTGAGTCCAGACTAGCGGGGACAGAGCAGTTCTTC.

This chain connects TRBV28 to TRBJ1-3; the D is unclear. V lost 5 bases, J lost 3 bases, and 14 bases lay in between. Germline CDR1 and CDR2: MDHEN and SYDVKM. The CDR3 consists of 15 residues. The CDR3 protein is CASSPYSVGGNTIYF. The DNA of the CDR3 is TGTGCCAGCAGTCCCTACAGTGTTGGTGGAAACACCATATATTTT.

The chain is built from TRBV30 and TRBJ1-3, with TRBD1 as a possible D gene (6 bases). The CDR3 extends over 13 amino acids. Germline CDR1 and CDR2: GTSNPN and SVGIG (reference sequence). The germline V and J ends were trimmed by 5 bases and 8 bases, with 16 bases remaining between them. The CDR3: CAWGPLQGYTIYF. DNA for the CDR3: TGTGCCTGGGGCCCACTACAGGGCTACACCATATATTTT.

This clone has just one count. This sequence joins TRBV4-1 and TRBJ1-1; possible D gene TRBD1, 5 bases. Germline values: CDR1 MGHRA, CDR2 YSYEKL. The CDR3 sequence is 14 residues long. Trimming shortened V by 1 base and J by 1 base, and 7 bases separated the two germline ends. CDR3 residues: CASSQVQANTEAFF. The CDR3 region has the DNA TGCGCCAGCAGCCAAGTACAGGCGAACACTGAAGCTTTCTTT.

The V call is TRBV10-2, the J call TRBJ2-1, with 15 positions matching TRBD2. Germline trimming cut 6 bases from V and 4 bases from J; bases unmatched to any gene: 10. The CDR3 loop spans 18 amino acids. CDR1 is WSHSY, CDR2 SAAADI, per germline. CDR3 region: CASSTPGLAGGRYNEQFF. Written as DNA, the CDR3 is TGCGCCAGCAGCACCCCGGGACTAGCGGGAGGTCGGTACAATGAGCAGTTCTTC.

The chain employs TRBV15 and TRBJ1-5, with 7 bases identical to TRBD1. Germline V gene lookup returns CDR1 LNHNV and CDR2 YYDKDF (reference sequence). This CDR3 is 16 amino acids long. The V segment lost 2 bases and the J segment 1 base; nucleotides outside the gene matches: 5. The CDR3, as DNA: TGTGCCACCAGCAGACGAAACAGGGGAAGCAATCAGCCCCAGCATTTT. It is translated as CATSRRNRGSNQPQHF.

The chain combines TRBV6-6 with TRBJ1-5; TRBD1 aligns across 7 bases. CDR3 length: 15 residues. V dropped 6 bases and J dropped 6; count of bases not matched to a gene: 11. Germline V CDR1 and CDR2: MNHNY, SVGAGI (reference sequence). The CDR3 region is CASRLDRVGTQPQHF. Written as DNA, the CDR3 is TGTGCCAGCAGATTAGACAGGGTGGGGACTCAGCCCCAGCATTTT.

The V gene is TRBV19, the J gene TRBJ2-7; TRBD1 is a possible D gene (6 bases). The CDR3 is 13 residues long. The ends were cut back, 5 bases at V and 2 bases at J, with 10 bases in the middle. Germline CDR1 reads LNHDA; CDR2 reads SQIVND (reference sequence). CDR3 sequence: CASSLDRPYEQYF. CDR3 bases: TGTGCCAGTAGTCTGGACAGACCCTACGAGCAGTACTTC.